Shown below are 16 T cell receptor beta chains from a single sample sequenced in a study of OX40 agonist ivuxolimab in advanced cancers. To prepare the library, the immunoSEQ multiplex PCR assay was applied. TCRdb limited this immuneACCESS table to in-frame rearrangements with V and J called. A share of clones is missing; checked studies link under half to unresolved V genes, and the rest is unexplained. Recorded for this sample are more than 50,000 clones; roughly 86% of them occurred a single time. 2.6% of the sample is taken by the ten largest. The specimen was CD4+ or CD8+ T cells sorted from blood, collected in a trial of the OX40 agonist ivuxolimab. Every receptor here comes from an adult with an advanced solid tumor such as melanoma, head and neck, liver or kidney cancer.

The CDR3, as DNA: TGTGCCTGGAGTGGGTCAGGGGACACTGAAGCTTTCTTT. It specifies CAWSGSGDTEAFF. The rearrangement uses TRBV30 and TRBJ1-1, with D possibly TRBD1 on 6 matching bases. Trimming cost V 1 base and J 3 bases, with 9 bases left between them. CDR1 and CDR2 from the germline V gene are GTSNPN and SVGIG (reference sequence). This CDR3 spans 13 amino acids.

The rearrangement links TRBV28 to TRBJ2-3, with 8 bases matching TRBD2. Per germline, CDR1 MDHEN and CDR2 SYDVKM. Trimming at V came to 8 bases and at J to 6 bases, leaving 10 bases not matched to a gene. This CDR3 region has 14 residues. The CDR3 spells CASRIGGAIDTQYF. The CDR3, as DNA: TGTGCCAGCCGAATCGGGGGGGCCATTGATACGCAGTATTTT.

The rearrangement uses TRBV11-3 and TRBJ2-5; D perhaps matches TRBD1 (5 bases). The CDR3 runs 13 residues. CDR1 is SGHNT, CDR2 YENEEA, per germline. Trimming stripped 3 bases from V and 5 bases from J, with 10 bases between. The CDR3 DNA reads as TGTGCCAGCAGCTTCGGCAAGGGGGAGACCCAGTACTTC. It translates to CASSFGKGETQYF.

The rearrangement links TRBV14 to TRBJ2-2; unclear D gene. Germline CDR1 SGHDN, CDR2 FVKESK. The V end was cut by 1 base, the J end by 0 bases, with 3 bases between. This CDR3 spans 14 amino acids. CDR3 in amino acids: CASSQGTNTGELFF. Written as DNA, the CDR3 is TGTGCCAGCAGCCAAGGGACGAACACCGGGGAGCTGTTTTTT.

V and J are TRBV11-2 and TRBJ2-7; no reliable D call. Trimming removed 5 bases at V and 7 bases at J, with 9 bases between. This CDR3 is 11 amino acids long. Germline CDR1 is SGHAT and CDR2 is FQNNGV. In DNA, the CDR3 is TGTGCCAGCAGCCACGGAAGAGAGCAGTACTTC. It translates to CASSHGREQYF.

This chain connects TRBV5-8 to TRBJ2-2; TRBD2 aligns across 13 bases. This CDR3 is built from 16 residues. Trimming removed 5 bases from V and 3 bases from J; junction bases left unmatched: 4. CDR1 and CDR2 (germline): SGHTS, YDEGEE. The CDR3 loop is CASSWTSGGHTGELFF. Written as DNA, the CDR3 is TGTGCCAGCAGTTGGACTAGCGGGGGACACACCGGGGAGCTGTTTTTT.

The CDR3 nucleotides are TGCAGCGTCTTCATGAGCTCTGGAAACACCATATATTTT. Translation: CSVFMSSGNTIYF. V and J are TRBV29-1 and TRBJ1-3, with unresolved D. Germline V gene lookup returns CDR1 SQVTM and CDR2 ANQGSEA. Trimming removed 6 bases from V and 0 bases from J, with 9 bases in between. The CDR3 loop spans 13 amino acids.

This clone is a singleton in its sample. The chain is built from TRBV7-3 and TRBJ1-1; 7 bases agree with TRBD1. In germline, CDR1 is SGHTA, CDR2 FQGTGA. This CDR3 has 14 residues. V shed 5 bases and J 3 bases; nucleotides not matched to a gene: 6. The CDR3 loop reads CASSPGDRYTEAFF. DNA of the CDR3: TGTGCCAGCAGCCCCGGGGACAGATACACTGAAGCTTTCTTT.

The genes are TRBV5-8 and TRBJ2-4, with 7 bases lining up with TRBD2. Germline-derived CDR1 and CDR2 are SGHTS and YDEGEE. The junction had 4 bases not matched to a gene; V was cut back by 4 bases and J by 3 bases. The CDR3 contains 14 residues. CDR3 DNA: TGTGCCAGCAGCCATGGGGAGGGCAAAAACATTCAGTACTTC. This codes for CASSHGEGKNIQYF.

The V call is TRBV6-1, the J call TRBJ1-2, with D maybe TRBD1 (6 bases). CDR1 is MNHNS and CDR2 is SASEGT in the germline V gene. The CDR3 runs to 16 residues. V dropped 4 bases and J dropped 7 bases, with 22 bases sitting between them. The CDR3 protein is CASSAQDTGFLVGYTF. The CDR3 DNA follows: TGTGCCAGCAGTGCCCAAGATACAGGGTTTCTCGTTGGCTACACCTTC.

V gene TRBV5-4 combines with J gene TRBJ1-1; possible D gene TRBD1, 5 bases. This CDR3 is 13 amino acids long. V lost 5 bases and J 3 bases, leaving 11 bases between the germline ends. From germline, CDR1 is SGHNT and CDR2 YYREEE (reference sequence). CDR3 coding DNA: TGTGCCAGCAGGGTGAAGGGACACACTGAAGCTTTCTTT. Translation gives CASRVKGHTEAFF.

This sequence joins TRBV7-9 and TRBJ2-4, with a possible D match to TRBD1 (5 bases). CDR3 length: 15 amino acids. Germline V lookup: CDR1 SEHNR, CDR2 FQNEAQ (reference sequence). V was clipped by 7 bases and J by 1 base, with 14 bases between them. CDR3 sequence reads: CASTPVGVAKNIQYF. CDR3 bases: TGTGCCAGCACCCCTGTAGGGGTGGCCAAAAACATTCAGTACTTC. Combining the CDR3 with reference TRBV7-9 and TRBJ2-4 gives the whole variable domain DTGVSQNPRHKITKRGQNVTFRCDPISEHNRLYWYRQTLGQGPEFLTYFQNEAQLEKSRLLSDRFSAERPKGSFSTLEIQRTEQGDSAMYLCASTPVGVAKNIQYFGAGTRLSVL.

The gene calls are TRBV7-2 and TRBJ2-5, with 7 bases matching TRBD1. The J segment lost 3 bases and the V segment lost 0 bases, leaving 4 bases of the junction unmatched. The CDR3 consists of 15 residues. Germline loops: CDR1 SGHTA, CDR2 FQGNSA. CDR3 in DNA: TGTGCCAGCAGCTTAGCCCGGGACAGCAAAGAGACCCAGTACTTC. This encodes CASSLARDSKETQYF.

This rearrangement joins TRBV7-3 to TRBJ1-1; TRBD1 matches 8 bases. V shed 8 bases, J shed 5 bases, and the junction held 7 bases outside the gene matches. The CDR3 spans 13 residues. Germline assignment: CDR1 SGHTA and CDR2 FQGTGA. CDR3 amino acids: CASQKQGGTEAFF. In DNA, the CDR3 is TGTGCCAGCCAAAAACAGGGGGGGACTGAAGCTTTCTTT.

J is TRBJ1-1 and V is TRBV6-1, with D possibly being TRBD1 (5 bases). Per the germline V gene, CDR1 is MNHNS and CDR2 is SASEGT. The V end was cut by 11 bases, the J end by 3 bases, with 13 bases between. The CDR3 consists of 12 residues. In nucleotides, the CDR3 is TGTGCCTACCAGGGATCAGACACTGAAGCTTTCTTT. This encodes CAYQGSDTEAFF.

V gene TRBV7-3 combines with J gene TRBJ2-3; 11 nucleotides agree with TRBD1. Trimming at V came to 5 bases and at J to 1 base, leaving 8 bases not matched to a gene. CDR1 and CDR2 (germline): SGHTA, FQGTGA. The CDR3 has 17 amino acids. CDR3 in DNA: TGTGCCAGCAGCCCACAACCGGGACAGGGGGGCACAGATACGCAGTATTTT. The encoded protein is CASSPQPGQGGTDTQYF.